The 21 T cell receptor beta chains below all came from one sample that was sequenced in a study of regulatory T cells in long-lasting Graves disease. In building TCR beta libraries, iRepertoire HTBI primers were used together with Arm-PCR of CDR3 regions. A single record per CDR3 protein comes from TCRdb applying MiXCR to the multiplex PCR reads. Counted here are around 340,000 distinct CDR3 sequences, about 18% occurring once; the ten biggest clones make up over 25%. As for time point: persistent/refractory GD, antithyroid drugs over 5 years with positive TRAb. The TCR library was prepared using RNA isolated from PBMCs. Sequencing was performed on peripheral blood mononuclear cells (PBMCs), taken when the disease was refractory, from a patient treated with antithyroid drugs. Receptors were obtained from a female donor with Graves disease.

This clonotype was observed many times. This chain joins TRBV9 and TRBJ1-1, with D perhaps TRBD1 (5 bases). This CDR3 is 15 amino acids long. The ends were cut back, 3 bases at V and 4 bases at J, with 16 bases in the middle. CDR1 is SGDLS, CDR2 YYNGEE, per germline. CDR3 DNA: TGTGCCAGCAGCGCGCGGGACCGGAGGGCCACTGAAGCTTTCTTT. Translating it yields CASSARDRRATEAFF.

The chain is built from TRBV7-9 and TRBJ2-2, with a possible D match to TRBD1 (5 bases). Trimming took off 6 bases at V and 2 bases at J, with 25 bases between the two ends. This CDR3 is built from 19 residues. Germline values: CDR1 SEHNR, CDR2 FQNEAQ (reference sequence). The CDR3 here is CASRRSFQLGVLNTGELFF. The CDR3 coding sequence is TGTGCCAGCAGACGAAGCTTCCAGTTAGGGGTACTTAACACCGGGGAGCTGTTTTTT.

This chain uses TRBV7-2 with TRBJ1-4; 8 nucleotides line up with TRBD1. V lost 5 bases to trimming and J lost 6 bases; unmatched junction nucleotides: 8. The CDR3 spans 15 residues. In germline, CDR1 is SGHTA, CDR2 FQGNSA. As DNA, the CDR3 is TGTGCCAGCAGCCTTACCGGGACAGGTGATGAAAAACTGTTTTTT. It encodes CASSLTGTGDEKLFF. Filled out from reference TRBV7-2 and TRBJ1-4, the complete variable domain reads GAGVSQSPSNKVTEKGKDVELRCDPISGHTALYWYRQSLGQGLEFLIYFQGNSAPDKSGLPSDRFSAERTGGSVSTLTIQRTQQEDSAVYLCASSLTGTGDEKLFFGSGTQLSVL.

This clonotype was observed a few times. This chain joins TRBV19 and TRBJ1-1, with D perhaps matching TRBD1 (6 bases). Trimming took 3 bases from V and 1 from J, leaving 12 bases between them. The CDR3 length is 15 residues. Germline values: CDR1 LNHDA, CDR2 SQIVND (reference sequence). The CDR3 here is CASSIRGGWNTEAFF. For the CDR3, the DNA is TGTGCCAGTAGTATCAGGGGCGGGTGGAACACTGAAGCTTTCTTT. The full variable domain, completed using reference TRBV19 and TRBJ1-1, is DGGITQSPKYLFRKEGQNVTLSCEQNLNHDAMYWYRQDPGQGLRLIYYSQIVNDFQKGDIAEGYSVSREKKESFPLTVTSAQKNPTAFYLCASSIRGGWNTEAFFGQGTRLTVV.

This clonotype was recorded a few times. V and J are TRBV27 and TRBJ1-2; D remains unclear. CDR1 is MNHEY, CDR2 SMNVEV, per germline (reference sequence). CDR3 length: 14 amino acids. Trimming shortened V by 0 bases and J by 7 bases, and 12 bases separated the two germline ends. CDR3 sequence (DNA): TGTGCCAGCAGTTTATCCCGGCCGGTGAGTGGCTACACCTTC. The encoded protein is CASSLSRPVSGYTF.

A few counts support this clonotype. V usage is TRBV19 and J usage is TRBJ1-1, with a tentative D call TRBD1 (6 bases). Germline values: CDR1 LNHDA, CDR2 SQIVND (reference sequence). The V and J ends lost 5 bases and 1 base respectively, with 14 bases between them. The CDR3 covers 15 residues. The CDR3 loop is CASSDQGRKNTEAFF. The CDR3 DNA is TGTGCCAGTAGTGACCAGGGGCGGAAGAACACTGAAGCTTTCTTT.

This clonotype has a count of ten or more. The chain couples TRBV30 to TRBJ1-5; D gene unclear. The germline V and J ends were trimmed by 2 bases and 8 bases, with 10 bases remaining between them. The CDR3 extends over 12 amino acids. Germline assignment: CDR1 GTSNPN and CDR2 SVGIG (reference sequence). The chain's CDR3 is CAWSLGFEPQHF. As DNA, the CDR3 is TGTGCCTGGAGTCTGGGATTTGAGCCCCAGCATTTT.

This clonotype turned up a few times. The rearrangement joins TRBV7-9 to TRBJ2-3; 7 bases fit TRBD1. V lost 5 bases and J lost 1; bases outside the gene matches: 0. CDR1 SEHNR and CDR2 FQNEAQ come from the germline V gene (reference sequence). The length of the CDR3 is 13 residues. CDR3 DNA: TGTGCCAGCAGCCAGGGGGGCACAGATACGCAGTATTTT. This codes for CASSQGGTDTQYF.

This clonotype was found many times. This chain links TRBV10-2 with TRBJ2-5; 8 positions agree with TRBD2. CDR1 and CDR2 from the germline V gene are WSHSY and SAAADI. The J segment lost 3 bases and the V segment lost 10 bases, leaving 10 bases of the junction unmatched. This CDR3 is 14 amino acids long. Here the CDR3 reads CATKTERGKETQYF. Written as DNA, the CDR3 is TGCGCCACCAAAACGGAGCGGGGGAAAGAGACCCAGTACTTC.

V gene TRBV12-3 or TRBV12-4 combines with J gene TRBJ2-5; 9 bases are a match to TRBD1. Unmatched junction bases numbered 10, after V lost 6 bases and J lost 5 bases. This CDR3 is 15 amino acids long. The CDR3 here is CASSQPDRGGETQYF. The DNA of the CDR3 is TGTGCCAGCAGCCAACCGGACAGGGGTGGGGAGACCCAGTACTTC.

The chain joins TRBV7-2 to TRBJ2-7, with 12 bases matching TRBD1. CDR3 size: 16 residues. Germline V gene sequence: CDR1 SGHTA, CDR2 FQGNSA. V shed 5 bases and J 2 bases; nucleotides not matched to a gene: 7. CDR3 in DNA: TGTGCCAGCAGCCGGGGGGGACAGGGGGCCACCTACGAGCAGTACTTC. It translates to CASSRGGQGATYEQYF.

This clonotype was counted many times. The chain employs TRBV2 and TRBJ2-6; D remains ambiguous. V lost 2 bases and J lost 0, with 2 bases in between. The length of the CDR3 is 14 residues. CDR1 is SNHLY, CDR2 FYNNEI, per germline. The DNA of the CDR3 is TGTGCCAGCAGTGAAAGCTCTGGGGCCAACGTCCTGACTTTC. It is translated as CASSESSGANVLTF.

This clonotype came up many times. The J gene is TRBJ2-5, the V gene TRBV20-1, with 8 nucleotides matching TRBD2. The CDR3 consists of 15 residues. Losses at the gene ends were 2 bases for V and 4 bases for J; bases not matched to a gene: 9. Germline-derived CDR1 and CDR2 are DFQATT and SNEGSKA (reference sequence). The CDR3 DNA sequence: TGCAGTGCTAGACCGTGGACTAGCCTAACAGAGACCCAGTACTTC. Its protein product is CSARPWTSLTETQYF.

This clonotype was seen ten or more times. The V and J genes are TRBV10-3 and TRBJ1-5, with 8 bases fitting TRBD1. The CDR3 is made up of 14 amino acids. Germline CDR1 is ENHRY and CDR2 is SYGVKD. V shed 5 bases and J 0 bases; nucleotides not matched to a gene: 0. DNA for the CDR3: TGTGCCATCAGTCAGGGGGCTAGCAATCAGCCCCAGCATTTT. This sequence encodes CAISQGASNQPQHF.

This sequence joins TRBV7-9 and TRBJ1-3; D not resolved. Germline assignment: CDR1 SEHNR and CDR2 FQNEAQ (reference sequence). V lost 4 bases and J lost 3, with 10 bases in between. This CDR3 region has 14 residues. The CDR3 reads CASSYLTDGNTIYF. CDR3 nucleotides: TGTGCCAGCAGCTATCTCACAGATGGAAACACCATATATTTT.

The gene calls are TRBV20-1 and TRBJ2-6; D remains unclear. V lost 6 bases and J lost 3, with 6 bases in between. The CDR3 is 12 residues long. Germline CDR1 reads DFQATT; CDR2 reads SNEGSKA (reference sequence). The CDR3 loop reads CSADHGANVLTF. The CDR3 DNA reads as TGCAGTGCCGATCATGGGGCCAACGTCCTGACTTTC.

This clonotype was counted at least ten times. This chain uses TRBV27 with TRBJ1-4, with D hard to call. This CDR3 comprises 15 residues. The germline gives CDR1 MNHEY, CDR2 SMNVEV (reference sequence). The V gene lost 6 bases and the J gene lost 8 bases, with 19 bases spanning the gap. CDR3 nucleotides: TGTGCCAGCAGCACCTTCAGTGTAGGGAGAGAAAAACTGTTTTTT. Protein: CASSTFSVGREKLFF.

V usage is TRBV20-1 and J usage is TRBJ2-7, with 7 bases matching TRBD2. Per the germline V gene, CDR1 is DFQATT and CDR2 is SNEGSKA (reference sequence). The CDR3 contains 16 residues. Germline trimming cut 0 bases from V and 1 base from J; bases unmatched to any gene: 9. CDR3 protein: CSARDRGGRRSYEQYF. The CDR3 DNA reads TGCAGTGCTAGAGATCGCGGCGGGAGAAGGTCCTACGAGCAGTACTTC.

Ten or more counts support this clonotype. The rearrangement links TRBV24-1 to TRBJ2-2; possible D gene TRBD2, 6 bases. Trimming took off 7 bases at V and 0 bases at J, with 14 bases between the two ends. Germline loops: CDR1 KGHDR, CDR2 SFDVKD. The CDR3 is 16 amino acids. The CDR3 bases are TGTGCCACCAGCGAGAGGAGGGGCGCGAACACCGGGGAGCTGTTTTTT. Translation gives CATSERRGANTGELFF.

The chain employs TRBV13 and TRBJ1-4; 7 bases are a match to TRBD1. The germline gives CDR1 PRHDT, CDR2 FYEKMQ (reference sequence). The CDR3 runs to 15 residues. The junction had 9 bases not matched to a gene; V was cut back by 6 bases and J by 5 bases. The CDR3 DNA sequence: TGTGCCAGCAGTCTTCGACAGGGACGAAATGAAAAACTGTTTTTT. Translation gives CASSLRQGRNEKLFF.

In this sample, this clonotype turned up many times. The CDR3 region has the DNA TGCAGCGTTGATTCGGGCCTAAACACTGAAGCTTTCTTT. It codes for CSVDSGLNTEAFF. The V and J genes are TRBV29-1 and TRBJ1-1; no firm D call. V lost 3 bases to trimming and J lost 2 bases, with 10 bases between them. CDR3 length: 13 residues. Per the germline V gene, CDR1 is SQVTM and CDR2 is ANQGSEA.